The 23 T cell receptor beta chains below all came from one sample that was sequenced in a study of T cell repertoires in cytomegalovirus infection. TCRdb re-called the reads with MiXCR, one entry per CDR3 protein. The top ten hold 8.5% to 10% of the sample, which has about 400,000 distinct CDR3 sequences, 15% to 20% seen once. Sample: PBMCs. All receptors derive from a human donor in good health (CMV status not recorded). Some clones in this sample may be carry-over from other donors' samples.

The chain carries TRBV6-5 and TRBJ2-1; D is tentatively TRBD1 or TRBD2 (5 bases each). This CDR3 comprises 14 residues. Germline CDR1 and CDR2: MNHEY and SVGAGI. Trimming removed 5 bases at V and 6 bases at J, with 14 bases between. In DNA form, the CDR3 reads TGTGCCAGCAGTAAGGGACCCGGCCTCAATGAGCAGTTCTTC. It encodes CASSKGPGLNEQFF.

The rearrangement joins TRBV20-1 to TRBJ2-3, with TRBD2 matching 10 bases. Germline-derived CDR1 and CDR2 are DFQATT and SNEGSKA (reference sequence). J lost 6 bases, V lost 5 bases, and 14 bases had no gene match. The CDR3 extends over 16 amino acids. The CDR3 reads CSAGHSGGPVMDTQYF. In nucleotides, the CDR3 is TGCAGTGCTGGGCATAGCGGGGGGCCAGTGATGGATACGCAGTATTTT.

This clonotype was seen more than once but under ten times. The rearrangement links TRBV10-3 to TRBJ2-1; TRBD2 matches 10 bases. The germline V gene has CDR1 ENHRY and CDR2 SYGVKD. Losses at the gene ends were 7 bases for V and 2 bases for J; bases not matched to a gene: 5. CDR3 size: 15 residues. CDR3 DNA sequence: TGTGCCATCAACCCAGCGGGAGGGCCCTACAATGAGCAGTTCTTC. This encodes CAINPAGGPYNEQFF.

The chain recombines TRBV29-1 with TRBJ2-2, with D unresolved. The germline gives CDR1 SQVTM, CDR2 ANQGSEA. V lost 4 bases and J 3 bases, leaving 6 bases between the germline ends. This CDR3 spans 12 amino acids. The CDR3 DNA reads as TGCAGCGTTGTCGTGGACACCGGGGAGCTGTTTTTT. This translates into CSVVVDTGELFF.

As to this clonotype: Relative to the germline gene, one junction end is altered; a read error may explain this. This chain connects TRBV2 to TRBJ2-7; unclear D gene. The CDR3 extends over 12 amino acids. The germline V gene encodes CDR1 SNHLY and CDR2 FYNNEI. CDR3 DNA: TGTGCCAGCAGTGCTGACCCCCCGAGGCAGCACTTC. It encodes CASSADPPRQHF.

This clonotype was detected ten times or more. V and J are TRBV6-6 and TRBJ1-5, with D perhaps matching TRBD1 (6 bases). The CDR3 totals 15 residues. V lost 4 bases and J 7 bases, leaving 17 bases between the germline ends. Germline lookup yields CDR1 MNHNY and CDR2 SVGAGI (reference sequence). CDR3: CASSFQGHMKQPQHF. The CDR3 DNA sequence: TGTGCCAGCAGTTTTCAGGGGCATATGAAGCAGCCCCAGCATTTT.

The table lists this clonotype with a few counts. This sequence joins TRBV2 and TRBJ2-5, with 8 bases lining up with TRBD2. This CDR3 has 12 residues. From germline, CDR1 is SNHLY and CDR2 FYNNEI. With 7 bases clipped from V and 5 bases from J, the junction kept 3 bases outside the gene matches. Written as DNA, the CDR3 is TGTGCCAGCAACGGACTAGCTGAGACCCAGTACTTC. This codes for CASNGLAETQYF.

The chain is built from TRBV9 and TRBJ1-1; 11 nucleotides agree with TRBD1. The junction had 5 bases not matched to a gene; V was cut back by 4 bases and J by 6 bases. The CDR3 consists of 14 residues. The germline V gene encodes CDR1 SGDLS and CDR2 YYNGEE. CDR3 DNA sequence: TGTGCCAGCAGCAGATGGACAGGGGGCTCTGAAGCTTTCTTT. As protein: CASSRWTGGSEAFF.

This clonotype appeared a few times. This chain connects TRBV4-2 to TRBJ1-3, with D possibly TRBD1 on 6 matching bases. The germline V gene encodes CDR1 LGHNA and CDR2 YNFKEQ. This CDR3 has 16 residues. Deletions cut 1 base from V and 0 bases from J, with 10 bases between. Here the CDR3 reads CASSQATGGSGNTIYF. Written as DNA, the CDR3 is TGTGCCAGCAGCCAAGCGACAGGTGGCTCTGGAAACACCATATATTTT.

This clonotype was counted at least ten times. The J gene is TRBJ1-4, the V gene TRBV11-2; a weak D match, TRBD1 (6 bases). The germline V gene has CDR1 SGHAT and CDR2 FQNNGV. CDR3 length equals 13 residues. V dropped 5 bases and J dropped 6 bases, with 10 bases sitting between them. The DNA for the CDR3 is TGTGCCAGCAGCCCCGGACAGCATGAAAAACTGTTTTTT. Translated: CASSPGQHEKLFF.

The chain is built from TRBV15 and TRBJ1-2; D is undetermined. The V end was cut by 0 bases, the J end by 5 bases, with 19 bases between. This CDR3 region has 17 residues. Germline loops: CDR1 LNHNV, CDR2 YYDKDF (reference sequence). The chain's CDR3 is CATSRDISVAARYGYTF. The DNA of the CDR3 is TGTGCCACCAGCAGAGATATATCGGTTGCAGCGAGATATGGCTACACCTTC.

This clonotype has a handful of counts. The V gene is TRBV2, the J gene TRBJ2-1; TRBD2 might be the D (6 bases). V lost 2 bases and J lost 10, with 9 bases in between. Germline assignment: CDR1 SNHLY and CDR2 FYNNEI. The length of the CDR3 is 12 residues. The chain's CDR3 is CASSEWRGEQFF. DNA for the CDR3: TGTGCCAGCAGTGAATGGCGGGGAGAGCAGTTCTTC. The whole variable domain, filled in from reference TRBV2 and TRBJ2-1, reads EPEVTQTPSHQVTQMGQEVILRCVPISNHLYFYWYRQILGQKVEFLVSFYNNEISEKSEIFDDQFSVERPDGSNFTLKIRSTKLEDSAMYFCASSEWRGEQFFGPGTRLTVL.

Ten or more counts support this clonotype. The CDR3 protein is CASSPYGLSYEQYF. In DNA, the CDR3 is TGTGCCAGCAGCCCTTATGGGTTATCCTACGAGCAGTACTTC. The V gene is TRBV28, the J gene TRBJ2-7; D gene uncertain. The CDR3 loop spans 14 amino acids. Germline CDR1 reads MDHEN; CDR2 reads SYDVKM. Trimming cost V 6 bases and J 1 base, with 13 bases left between them.

This clonotype was found once. V and J are TRBV7-2 and TRBJ1-4; D perhaps matches TRBD1 (5 bases). V was trimmed by 1 base and J by 7 bases, leaving 13 bases between them. This CDR3 contains 15 residues. Germline V gives CDR1 SGHTA, CDR2 FQGNSA. The CDR3 region has the DNA TGTGCCAGCAGCTTAGTGTCATGGGGGGTTGAAAAACTGTTTTTT. This sequence encodes CASSLVSWGVEKLFF.

The V and J genes are TRBV3-1 and TRBJ2-3, with D possibly TRBD1 on 6 matching bases. Germline CDR1 LGHDT, CDR2 YNNKEL (reference sequence). Trimming removed 6 bases at V and 2 bases at J, with 15 bases between. The CDR3 is 15 amino acids. The DNA for the CDR3 is TGTGCCAGCAGACCACAGGGCACGTACACAGATACGCAGTATTTT. As protein: CASRPQGTYTDTQYF.

This clonotype has ten or more counts. The V call is TRBV7-6, the J call TRBJ1-5; no reliable D call. The V and J ends lost 1 base and 7 bases respectively, with 8 bases between them. In germline, CDR1 is SGHVS, CDR2 FNYEAQ. This CDR3 is built from 13 residues. The CDR3 DNA reads as TGTGCCAGCAGCTTAGTACTTGGACAGCCCCAGCATTTT. It translates to CASSLVLGQPQHF.

This clonotype was seen only a few times. This chain uses TRBV20-1 with TRBJ2-3, with D possibly TRBD2 on 6 matching bases. Germline V CDR1 and CDR2: DFQATT, SNEGSKA (reference sequence). Trimming shortened V by 1 base and J by 0 bases, and 11 bases separated the two germline ends. The CDR3 is made up of 15 amino acids. CDR3 loop: CSARVNRGSTDTQYF. The CDR3 bases are TGCAGTGCTAGAGTCAATCGGGGGAGCACAGATACGCAGTATTTT.

The rearrangement uses TRBV28 and TRBJ1-2, with a weak D call TRBD1 (6 bases). Germline-derived CDR1 and CDR2 are MDHEN and SYDVKM. Trimming removed 0 bases at V and 5 bases at J, with 16 bases between. This CDR3 comprises 16 residues. CDR3 protein: CASSLWEGEEGYGYTF. CDR3 sequence (DNA): TGTGCCAGCAGTTTATGGGAGGGGGAGGAAGGTTATGGCTACACCTTC.

The chain uses TRBV7-2 and TRBJ1-6; D uncertain. This CDR3 is 13 amino acids long. The ends were cut back, 1 base at V and 7 bases at J, with 5 bases in the middle. Germline V CDR1 and CDR2: SGHTA, FQGNSA. CDR3 residues: CASSLGRNSPLHF. The DNA of the CDR3 is TGTGCCAGCAGCTTAGGGCGAAATTCACCCCTCCACTTT.

This clonotype has just a few counts. The CDR3 reads CASKRSGAQFAFF. Here the CDR3 DNA reads TGTGCCAGCAAGAGGTCGGGGGCCCAGTTCGCGTTCTTC. The V gene is TRBV6-2 or TRBV6-3, the J gene TRBJ2-1; D possibly uses TRBD1 or TRBD2 (6 bases each). The CDR3 length is 13 residues. The ends were cut back, 7 bases at V and 15 bases at J, with 22 bases in the middle. The germline CDR1 and CDR2 sequences are MNHEY and SVGEGT.

In nucleotides, the CDR3 is TGCGCCAGCAGCCAAGCTCTCCTCATGAACACTGAAGCTTTCTTT. Its protein product is CASSQALLMNTEAFF. The rearrangement uses TRBV4-1 and TRBJ1-1; no definite D call. This CDR3 is 15 amino acids long. V shed 1 base and J shed 0 bases, with 9 bases lying between them. Looked up from germline, CDR1 is MGHRA and CDR2 is YSYEKL.

This clonotype was counted at least ten times. The CDR3 coding sequence is TGTGCCAGCAGCTTAGATTTGACAAAAGCTTTCTTT. It codes for CASSLDLTKAFF. This chain links TRBV7-2 with TRBJ1-1, with D unclear. Deletions cut 1 base from V and 9 bases from J, with 9 bases between. The CDR3 has 12 amino acids. The germline V gene encodes CDR1 SGHTA and CDR2 FQGNSA. Full variable domain (missing parts from reference TRBV7-2 and TRBJ1-1): GAGVSQSPSNKVTEKGKDVELRCDPISGHTALYWYRQSLGQGLEFLIYFQGNSAPDKSGLPSDRFSAERTGGSVSTLTIQRTQQEDSAVYLCASSLDLTKAFFGQGTRLTVV.

This clonotype came up a few times. V is TRBV7-9 and J is TRBJ1-2; no clear D. V shed 1 base and J shed 4 bases, with 7 bases lying between them. Germline V lookup: CDR1 SEHNR, CDR2 FQNEAQ (reference sequence). The CDR3 extends over 13 amino acids. CDR3 in amino acids: CASSLDTPYGYTF. The CDR3 DNA sequence: TGTGCCAGCAGCTTAGACACCCCCTATGGCTACACCTTC.